Below, 31 T cell receptor beta chains from the same sample are listed, as sequenced in a study of cytomegalovirus exposure and HLA in healthy donors. In the PCR, 60 Vbeta and 13 Jbeta primers were used. Profiled with immunoSEQ multiplex PCR; TCRdb holds only in-frame clones, not every one. The sample gives some 180,000 clones, over 60% of which show up once; around 1.6% is in the top ten. The sample consisted of PBMCs. The receptor set was obtained from a man between 18 and 29 years old in good health and CMV-seronegative.

V and J are TRBV15 and TRBJ1-2; the D gene is possibly TRBD1 (5 bases). V lost 7 bases to trimming and J lost 2 bases, with 14 bases between them. This CDR3 spans 14 amino acids. The germline CDR1 and CDR2 sequences are LNHNV and YYDKDF (reference sequence). For the CDR3, the DNA is TGTGCCACCAACCCTGGCAGGGAAAACTATGGCTACACCTTC. Amino acids: CATNPGRENYGYTF. The full variable domain, completed using reference TRBV15 and TRBJ1-2, is DAMVIQNPRYQVTQFGKPVTLSCSQTLNHNVMYWYQQKSSQAPKLLFHYYDKDFNNEADTPDNFQSRRPNTSFCFLDIRSPGLGDTAMYLCATNPGRENYGYTFGSGTRLTVV.

CDR3 sequence reads: CASSIEGTSGNTIYF. The CDR3 coding sequence is TGTGCCAGTAGTATTGAGGGTACGAGTGGAAACACCATATATTTT. The V call is TRBV19, the J call TRBJ1-3; no reliable D call. The CDR3 contains 15 residues. Germline V gene data show CDR1 as LNHDA and CDR2 as SQIVND (reference sequence). The V gene lost 3 bases and the J gene lost 3 bases, with 12 bases spanning the gap.

This clone occurred once. V and J are TRBV5-1 and TRBJ1-1; TRBD1 might be the D (6 bases). The CDR3 is 14 amino acids. Trimming removed 4 bases from V and 2 bases from J, with 12 bases in between. The germline V gene encodes CDR1 SGHRS and CDR2 YFSETQ. CDR3 nucleotides: TGCGCCAGCAGCCCGGATGGGGGCAACACTGAAGCTTTCTTT. Amino acid sequence: CASSPDGGNTEAFF.

The chain joins TRBV7-9 to TRBJ2-1; the match to TRBD2 covers 10 bases. The V gene end was trimmed by 6 bases and the J gene end by 7 bases; junction bases not matched to a gene: 12. The CDR3 spans 16 residues. Germline V gene data show CDR1 as SEHNR and CDR2 as FQNEAQ (reference sequence). In DNA form, the CDR3 reads TGTGCCAGCAGTTTTAGCGGGGGGACTGGCGGGAATGAGCAGTTCTTC. It codes for CASSFSGGTGGNEQFF.

The V and J genes are TRBV7-8 and TRBJ1-2, with D possibly being TRBD1 (5 bases). The CDR3 is made up of 13 amino acids. V lost 5 bases and J lost 5, with 12 bases in between. Germline V CDR1 and CDR2: SGHVS, FQNEAQ. The CDR3: CASSPSGGYGYTF. The DNA for the CDR3 is TGTGCCAGCAGCCCGTCCGGGGGATATGGCTACACCTTC.

The chain joins TRBV28 to TRBJ1-6, with 8 bases identical to TRBD1. The trim removed 4 bases at V and 10 bases at J, leaving 9 bases unmatched. The germline V gene encodes CDR1 MDHEN and CDR2 SYDVKM. The CDR3 runs to 15 residues. CDR3 loop: CASSSPAGGGSPLHF. In DNA form, the CDR3 reads TGTGCCAGCAGTTCCCCGGCAGGGGGCGGATCACCCCTCCACTTT.

This chain uses TRBV11-1 with TRBJ1-3; D not resolved. From germline, CDR1 is SGHAT and CDR2 FQDESV (reference sequence). The germline V and J ends were trimmed by 2 bases and 4 bases, with 9 bases remaining between them. This CDR3 comprises 14 residues. The CDR3 here is CASSLSGGGNTIYF. The CDR3 DNA reads TGTGCCAGCAGCTTATCAGGAGGAGGAAACACCATATATTTT.

This chain links TRBV5-5 with TRBJ1-5; 7 positions match TRBD1. The V and J ends lost 4 bases and 4 bases, in that order; junction bases with no gene match: 8. The CDR3 is 15 amino acids. Per germline, CDR1 SGHKS and CDR2 YYEKEE (reference sequence). In DNA form, the CDR3 reads TGTGCCAGCAGCATCACCGGGGACAGAAATCAGCCCCAGCATTTT. Translation: CASSITGDRNQPQHF.

This clone was observed a single time. The chain combines TRBV27 with TRBJ2-7; D unresolved. Trimming left V 7 bases short and J 4 bases short, with 8 bases between. This CDR3 spans 11 amino acids. Germline assignment: CDR1 MNHEY and CDR2 SMNVEV (reference sequence). This CDR3 is CASTVCYEQYF. The CDR3 DNA is TGTGCCAGCACTGTTTGTTACGAGCAGTACTTC.

Points on this clone: At one boundary the junction diverges from the germline segment, which might be a read error. The chain joins TRBV5-1 to TRBJ2-7; 8 bases fit TRBD2. This CDR3 comprises 14 residues. Looked up from germline, CDR1 is SGHRS and CDR2 is YFSETQ. CDR3 nucleotides: TGCGCCAGCACCTTGGGAGCGGGGGCTGGGGAGCAGTACTTC. This gives the protein CASTLGAGAGEQYF. The full variable domain, in which reference TRBV5-1 and TRBJ2-7 provide the parts outside the CDR3, is KAGVTQTPRYLIKTRGQQVTLSCSPISGHRSVSWYQQTPGQGLQFLFEYFSETQRNKGNFPGRFSGRQFSNSRSEMNVSTLELGDSALYLCASTLGAGAGEQYFGPGTRLTVT.

This clone was counted a single time. The rearrangement uses TRBV25-1 and TRBJ2-7; D remains ambiguous. This CDR3 region has 14 residues. Germline V lookup: CDR1 MGHDK, CDR2 SYGVNS. V was clipped by 1 base and J by 1 base, with 8 bases between them. This CDR3 is CASSESVRSYEQYF. As DNA, the CDR3 is TGTGCCAGCAGTGAATCAGTCCGATCCTACGAGCAGTACTTC.

This chain uses TRBV7-8 with TRBJ2-4, with no clear D. V lost 3 bases to trimming and J lost 5 bases, with 5 bases between them. CDR1 SGHVS and CDR2 FQNEAQ come from the germline V gene. The CDR3 has 12 amino acids. CDR3 coding DNA: TGTGCCAGCAGCTTGCAGGAAAACATTCAGTACTTC. Amino acids: CASSLQENIQYF.

The chain combines TRBV10-1 with TRBJ1-5, with TRBD1 as a possible D gene (5 bases). The CDR3 contains 15 residues. The V gene's germline CDR1 is WNHNN and CDR2 SYGVQD (reference sequence). V shed 7 bases and J shed 5 bases, with 18 bases lying between them. In DNA form, the CDR3 reads TGCGCCAGCACTCCGGGACTTATAGGGGATCAGCCCCAGCATTTT. Encoded protein: CASTPGLIGDQPQHF.

The chain combines TRBV18 with TRBJ1-4, with D unresolved. The CDR3 runs to 14 residues. The V gene lost 3 bases and the J gene lost 3 bases, with 8 bases spanning the gap. Per the germline V gene, CDR1 is KGHSH and CDR2 is LQKENI. The CDR3 sequence is CASSPRSSNEKLFF. In nucleotides, the CDR3 is TGTGCCAGCTCACCCCGGTCCTCTAATGAAAAACTGTTTTTT.

This chain connects TRBV6-1 to TRBJ2-7; 10 bases agree with TRBD2. Germline V gene data show CDR1 as MNHNS and CDR2 as SASEGT. V was clipped by 2 bases and J by 7 bases; unmatched bases: 8. The CDR3 sequence is 15 residues long. For the CDR3, the DNA is TGTGCCAGCAGTGAAAGCAGCGGGGGGGCCGGTGAGCAGTACTTC. Its protein is CASSESSGGAGEQYF.

The V call is TRBV6-1, the J call TRBJ2-3; 7 positions match TRBD1. This CDR3 region has 13 residues. Germline-derived CDR1 and CDR2 are MNHNS and SASEGT. V was clipped by 4 bases and J by 6 bases; unmatched bases: 4. The CDR3 sequence: CASSVQGVDTQYF. CDR3 DNA: TGTGCCAGCAGTGTCCAGGGGGTGGATACGCAGTATTTT.

The sample holds a few counts of this clone. The chain links TRBV25-1 to TRBJ1-2, with no clear D. The CDR3 has 13 residues. V was trimmed by 8 bases and J by 5 bases, leaving 15 bases between them. Germline V CDR1 and CDR2: MGHDK, SYGVNS. The CDR3 DNA follows: TGTGCCAGCGAGTTTAATGAAAGATATGGCTACACCTTC. The encoded protein is CASEFNERYGYTF.

The gene calls are TRBV28 and TRBJ2-4; TRBD1 aligns across 11 bases. J was trimmed by 2 bases and V by 3 bases; bases with no gene match: 6. The CDR3 consists of 17 residues. Germline V gene lookup returns CDR1 MDHEN and CDR2 SYDVKM. The CDR3 is CASSFPRDRGTKNIQYF. CDR3 sequence (DNA): TGTGCCAGCAGTTTCCCCCGGGACAGGGGGACCAAAAACATTCAGTACTTC.

This clone was seen only a few times. This chain joins TRBV6-1 and TRBJ1-2; D is ambiguous. CDR1 MNHNS and CDR2 SASEGT come from the germline V gene. The V end lost 0 bases, the J end lost 3 bases, and 11 bases lay between the germline ends. The CDR3 extends over 15 amino acids. The chain's CDR3 is CASSEAFFGDYGYTF. In DNA form, the CDR3 reads TGTGCCAGCAGTGAAGCGTTCTTCGGGGACTATGGCTACACCTTC.

The sample holds a few counts of this clone. V gene TRBV18 combines with J gene TRBJ1-1, with TRBD1 matching 8 bases. V was clipped by 5 bases and J by 0 bases; unmatched bases: 5. From germline, CDR1 is KGHSH and CDR2 LQKENI. The CDR3 consists of 15 residues. CDR3 DNA sequence: TGTGCCAGCTCATCGCGGGACAGGATGAACACTGAAGCTTTCTTT. It codes for CASSSRDRMNTEAFF.

The V and J genes are TRBV5-6 and TRBJ2-7; TRBD2 is a possible D gene (5 bases). The CDR3 runs to 14 residues. Germline assignment: CDR1 SGHDT and CDR2 YYEEEE. V gave up 2 bases and J gave up 7 bases, with 16 bases separating them. The CDR3 nucleotides read TGTGCCAGCAGCTTTGCTTGGCTCCCGGGGGAGCAGTACTTC. The encoded protein is CASSFAWLPGEQYF.

CDR3 sequence: CASKHRDRYEQYF. CDR3 DNA: TGTGCCAGCAAGCACAGGGATCGGTACGAGCAGTACTTC. The chain has TRBV2 and TRBJ2-7, with D possibly matching TRBD1 (6 bases). The germline V gene encodes CDR1 SNHLY and CDR2 FYNNEI. With 7 bases removed from V and 4 bases from J, the gap between germline ends came to 14 bases. This CDR3 has 13 amino acids.

This chain links TRBV27 with TRBJ2-3; 10 bases agree with TRBD2. The CDR3 is made up of 16 amino acids. V was pared by 7 bases and J by 1 base, with 8 bases of the junction left unmatched. Germline CDR1 is MNHEY and CDR2 is SMNVEV (reference sequence). In nucleotides, the CDR3 is TGTGCCAGCAATTCAGCGGGAGGGCCGGGCACAGATACGCAGTATTTT. Translating gives CASNSAGGPGTDTQYF.

CDR3 loop: CASSLYGEGNQPQHF. In nucleotides, the CDR3 is TGTGCCAGCAGCTTATACGGGGAGGGCAATCAGCCCCAGCATTTT. The V and J genes are TRBV7-2 and TRBJ1-5; D not resolved. The CDR3 has 15 amino acids. The V gene lost 2 bases and the J gene lost 2 bases, with 10 bases spanning the gap. The germline V gene has CDR1 SGHTA and CDR2 FQGNSA.

The chain employs TRBV7-2 and TRBJ2-3; 10 bases agree with TRBD2. The CDR3 runs to 16 residues. Germline V gene data show CDR1 as SGHTA and CDR2 as FQGNSA. V lost 6 bases and J lost 4; bases outside the gene matches: 10. The CDR3 spells CASRESGGASPDTQYF. The CDR3 DNA is TGTGCCAGCAGAGAAAGCGGGGGGGCCAGCCCAGATACGCAGTATTTT.

V and J are TRBV2 and TRBJ1-3; a possible D gene is TRBD1 (5 bases). This CDR3 is built from 12 residues. The ends were cut back, 6 bases at V and 4 bases at J, with 7 bases in the middle. Germline V gene sequence: CDR1 SNHLY, CDR2 FYNNEI. The CDR3 loop is CASRRQGNTIYF. For the CDR3, the DNA is TGTGCCAGCAGGAGACAGGGAAACACCATATATTTT. Based on the CDR3 plus reference TRBV2 and TRBJ1-3, the full variable domain is EPEVTQTPSHQVTQMGQEVILRCVPISNHLYFYWYRQILGQKVEFLVSFYNNEISEKSEIFDDQFSVERPDGSNFTLKIRSTKLEDSAMYFCASRRQGNTIYFGEGSWLTVV.

This sequence joins TRBV5-1 and TRBJ2-2; 15 bases map to TRBD2. The V gene end was trimmed by 3 bases and the J gene end by 8 bases; junction bases not matched to a gene: 5. Germline V gives CDR1 SGHRS, CDR2 YFSETQ. The CDR3 totals 16 residues. As DNA, the CDR3 is TGCGCCAGCAGCTCGGGACTAGCGGGAGGTACTGGGGAGCTGTTTTTT. It translates to CASSSGLAGGTGELFF. Full variable domain (outside the CDR3, taken from reference TRBV5-1 and TRBJ2-2): KAGVTQTPRYLIKTRGQQVTLSCSPISGHRSVSWYQQTPGQGLQFLFEYFSETQRNKGNFPGRFSGRQFSNSRSEMNVSTLELGDSALYLCASSSGLAGGTGELFFGEGSRLTVL.

The CDR3 loop is CATSRVAGGPHEQYF. The CDR3 DNA follows: TGTGCCACCAGCAGAGTCGCGGGAGGGCCCCACGAGCAGTACTTC. The chain carries TRBV15 and TRBJ2-7, with 9 bases aligning to TRBD2. V shed 1 base, J shed 5 bases, and the junction held 6 bases outside the gene matches. The CDR3 covers 15 residues. CDR1 LNHNV and CDR2 YYDKDF come from the germline V gene (reference sequence).

V and J are TRBV5-1 and TRBJ1-6; TRBD1 matches at 11 bases. CDR1 is SGHRS, CDR2 YFSETQ, per germline. The CDR3 is made up of 15 amino acids. The trim removed 0 bases at V and 7 bases at J, leaving 0 bases unmatched. In nucleotides, the CDR3 is TGCGCCAGCAGCTTGGGGGACAGGGGGAATTCACCCCTCCACTTT. Translating it yields CASSLGDRGNSPLHF.

This sequence joins TRBV28 and TRBJ1-4; D perhaps matches TRBD1 (6 bases). Germline lookup yields CDR1 MDHEN and CDR2 SYDVKM. The CDR3 covers 15 residues. The ends were cut back, 5 bases at V and 2 bases at J, with 12 bases in the middle. The chain's CDR3 is CASSTGTQTNEKLFF. The CDR3 bases are TGTGCCAGCAGTACCGGGACACAGACTAATGAAAAACTGTTTTTT.

This clone was seen a handful of times. The chain has TRBV5-6 and TRBJ1-1; D is ambiguous. V was pared by 0 bases and J by 3 bases, with 3 bases between. This CDR3 contains 12 residues. CDR1 SGHDT and CDR2 YYEEEE come from the germline V gene. The CDR3 nucleotides read TGTGCCAGCAGCTTGGCGGACACTGAAGCTTTCTTT. It specifies CASSLADTEAFF.